Each of the 9 T cell receptor beta chains below was sequenced from the same sample in a study of Ad26.COV2.S vaccination and SARS-CoV-2 variants. Only in-frame clones appear in the TCRdb table, and some are missing; sequencing was by immunoSEQ multiplex PCR. Of hundreds of thousands of clones in the sample, 80% to 90% were seen once. The treatment here: roughly 20 received Ad26.COV2.S at low or high dose, single or two shots; about 5 received placebo; per-sample allocation not given. Sampling took place 63 days after the first vaccine or placebo injection. Specimen: peripheral blood, collected in a trial of Ad26.COV2.S vaccine versus placebo. All receptors derive from a person aged 18-65 years who received the Ad26.COV2.S COVID-19 vaccine or a placebo.

The rearrangement joins TRBV12-3 or TRBV12-4 to TRBJ2-1, with D possibly TRBD2 on 6 matching bases. Trimming pared 11 bases from V and 0 bases from J, leaving 8 bases between. The CDR3 extends over 12 amino acids. The CDR3, as DNA: TGTGCCGTCGGGGGCTCCTACAATGAGCAGTTCTTC. It yields the protein CAVGGSYNEQFF.

The chain uses TRBV7-9 and TRBJ2-1; TRBD2 aligns across 10 bases. This CDR3 is built from 15 residues. J was trimmed by 7 bases and V by 5 bases; bases with no gene match: 8. Germline loops: CDR1 SEHNR, CDR2 FQNEAQ (reference sequence). As DNA, the CDR3 is TGTGCCAGCAGCCCACCGAGCGGGGGGGCGAATGAGCAGTTCTTC. It codes for CASSPPSGGANEQFF.

This sequence joins TRBV3-1 (or the pseudogene TRBV3-2) and TRBJ1-5; D is undetermined. Germline-derived CDR1 and CDR2 are LGHDT and YNNKEL (reference sequence). V dropped 0 bases and J dropped 8 bases, with 11 bases sitting between them. There are 14 residues in the CDR3. CDR3: CASSQDNRGEPQHF. DNA for the CDR3: TGTGCCAGCAGCCAAGATAATCGTGGAGAGCCCCAGCATTTT.

The V call is TRBV7-9, the J call TRBJ1-1, with 7 positions matching TRBD1. The V and J ends lost 6 bases and 7 bases, in that order; junction bases with no gene match: 2. The CDR3 length is 11 residues. Germline CDR1 SEHNR, CDR2 FQNEAQ (reference sequence). CDR3 sequence: CASSRQGEAFF. The CDR3 nucleotides are TGTGCCAGCAGTCGACAGGGTGAAGCTTTCTTT.

This chain joins TRBV6-1 and TRBJ1-2; D unclear. The CDR3 is made up of 13 amino acids. Germline V CDR1 and CDR2: MNHNS, SASEGT. Trimming stripped 1 base from V and 4 bases from J, with 7 bases between. The CDR3 is CASSEGGIYGYTF. DNA for the CDR3: TGTGCCAGCAGTGAAGGCGGGATCTATGGCTACACCTTC.

The chain has TRBV28 and TRBJ1-4; a weak D match, TRBD1 (5 bases). Germline V gene data show CDR1 as MDHEN and CDR2 as SYDVKM. Trimming removed 5 bases from V and 8 bases from J, with 18 bases in between. CDR3 size: 15 residues. CDR3 loop: CASSPPGREVEKLFF. The DNA for the CDR3 is TGTGCCAGCAGTCCCCCAGGGCGGGAGGTCGAAAAACTGTTTTTT.

The chain combines TRBV3-1 (or the pseudogene TRBV3-2) with TRBJ1-2; unclear D gene. Between the trimmed V and J ends, which lost 1 base and 4 bases, there was a span of 13 bases. The V gene's germline CDR1 is LGHDT and CDR2 YNNKEL (reference sequence). The CDR3 extends over 15 amino acids. CDR3 coding DNA: TGTGCCAGCAGCCAAGGGCTCAGTTTTGGCTATGGCTACACCTTC. Translation: CASSQGLSFGYGYTF.

The chain carries TRBV20-1 and TRBJ2-7; D not certain. The germline V gene encodes CDR1 DFQATT and CDR2 SNEGSKA (reference sequence). The CDR3 runs to 11 residues. Between the trimmed V and J ends, which lost 6 bases and 4 bases, there was a span of 10 bases. CDR3 loop: CSAPEAYEQYF. As DNA, the CDR3 is TGCAGTGCCCCAGAAGCGTACGAGCAGTACTTC.

The J gene is TRBJ1-1, the V gene TRBV18; 10 bases align to TRBD1. Germline CDR1 reads KGHSH; CDR2 reads LQKENI. The CDR3 sequence is 15 residues long. The ends lost 7 bases at V and 2 bases at J; junction bases unmatched: 7. The CDR3 DNA is TGTGCCAGCTGTCCGGGACAGGGGTTTAACACTGAAGCTTTCTTT. The encoded protein is CASCPGQGFNTEAFF.